This TCR beta chain was sequenced during a study of cytomegalovirus exposure and HLA in healthy donors. General observations from the study: Association of a missense DCLRE1C variant with TCR beta V- and J-gene trimming was reported in a later analysis.

In the PCR, 60 Vbeta and 13 Jbeta primers were used. Repertoires were generated with immunoSEQ multiplex PCR, while TCRdb's copy carries only in-frame clones and drops some. The table lists roughly 89,000 clones, 80% of them singletons. Remarks on this clone: What it recognizes is unknown.

CDR1 is SGHNT, CDR2 YYREEE, per germline (reference sequence). V lost 4 bases to trimming and J lost 2 bases, with 13 bases between them. The CDR3 length is 14 residues. Sequencing used PBMCs. This chain joins TRBV5-4 and TRBJ2-7, with D tentatively TRBD1 (6 bases). The receptor comes from a man younger than 35 in good health and CMV-seronegative. The DNA for the CDR3 is TGTGCCAGCAGCCACGGAGGACAGACCTACGAGCAGTACTTC. This codes for CASSHGGQTYEQYF.